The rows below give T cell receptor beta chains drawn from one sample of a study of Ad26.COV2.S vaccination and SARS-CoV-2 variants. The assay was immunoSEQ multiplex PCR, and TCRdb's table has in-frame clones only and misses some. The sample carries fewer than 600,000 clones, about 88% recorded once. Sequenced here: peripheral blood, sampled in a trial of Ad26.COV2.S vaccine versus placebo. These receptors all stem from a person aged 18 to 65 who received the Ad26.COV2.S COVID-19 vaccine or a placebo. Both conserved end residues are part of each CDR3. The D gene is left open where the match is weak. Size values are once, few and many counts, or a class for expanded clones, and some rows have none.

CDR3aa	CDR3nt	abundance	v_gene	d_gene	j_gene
CASSLVRAETQYF	TGTGCCAGCAGCTTAGTCCGGGCAGAGACCCAGTACTTC	NA	TRBV7-2	NA	TRBJ2-5
CASSPPARGETQYF	TGTGCCAGCAGCCCCCCGGCTCGGGGGGAGACCCAGTACTTC	NA	TRBV7-2	NA	TRBJ2-5
CASSSGLAGGNLLQETQYF	TGTGCCAGCAGCTCGGGACTAGCGGGAGGGAATTTACTCCAAGAGACCCAGTACTTC	NA	TRBV7-9	TRBD2	TRBJ2-5
CASSSVKRLAGTTDTQYF	TGTGCCAGCAGCTCTGTTAAAAGACTAGCGGGGACCACAGATACGCAGTATTTT	NA	TRBV7-8	TRBD2	TRBJ2-3
CASSAGVNTEAFF	TGTGCCAGCAGCGCCGGGGTGAACACTGAAGCTTTCTTT	NA	TRBV9	NA	TRBJ1-1
CASSIEPYSNQPQHF	TGTGCCAGTAGTATCGAACCTTATAGCAATCAGCCCCAGCATTTT	NA	TRBV19	NA	TRBJ1-5
CASSYLDPYHQPQHF	TGTGCCAGCAGTTACTTAGATCCGTACCATCAGCCCCAGCATTTT	once	TRBV6-2/TRBV6-3	NA	TRBJ1-5
CASRGSTDTQYF	TGCGCCAGCAGGGGATCCACAGATACGCAGTATTTT	NA	TRBV10-1	NA	TRBJ2-3
CASTGLFTEAFF	TGTGCCAGCACAGGGTTGTTCACTGAAGCTTTCTTT	many	TRBV18	NA	TRBJ1-1
CATSDRAINQPQHF	TGTGCCACCAGCGACAGGGCGATCAATCAGCCCCAGCATTTT	NA	TRBV15	TRBD1	TRBJ1-5
CASSPIPDRYEYF	TGTGCCAGCAGCCCCATCCCAGACCGATACGAGTACTTC	NA	TRBV11-2	NA	TRBJ2-4
CASSLNRGTDTQYF	TGTGCCAGCAGTTTAAACAGGGGGACAGATACGCAGTATTTT	NA	TRBV27	TRBD1	TRBJ2-3
CASSGRTGVMETQYF	TGTGCCAGCAGTGGTAGGACAGGGGTGATGGAGACCCAGTACTTC	NA	TRBV25-1	TRBD1	TRBJ2-5
CASNDRAYNSPLHF	TGTGCCAGCAACGACAGGGCCTATAATTCACCCCTCCACTTT	few	TRBV5-6	TRBD1	TRBJ1-6
CASRSRDQPQHF	TGTGCCAGCAGATCGAGGGATCAGCCCCAGCATTTT	NA	TRBV28	NA	TRBJ1-5
CASRSPGIGSGNTIYF	TGTGCCAGCCGAAGTCCAGGGATCGGCTCTGGAAACACCATATATTTT	NA	TRBV18	NA	TRBJ1-3
CASSVALASEQFF	TGTGCCAGCAGCGTAGCTCTTGCATCAGAGCAGTTCTTC	NA	TRBV9	NA	TRBJ2-1
CASSSRDWQFF	TGTGCCAGCTCATCCCGGGACTGGCAGTTCTTC	NA	TRBV18	NA	TRBJ2-1
CASSFMDSGNTIYF	TGTGCCAGCAGTTTTATGGACTCTGGAAACACCATATATTTT	NA	TRBV28	NA	TRBJ1-3
CAWSVFSGNTIYF	TGTGCCTGGAGTGTATTCTCTGGAAACACCATATATTTT	NA	TRBV30	NA	TRBJ1-3
CASSLVASGYNEQFF	TGTGCCAGCAGCTTAGTGGCTTCGGGATACAATGAGCAGTTCTTC	NA	TRBV7-6	NA	TRBJ2-1
CASRRVLNYGYTF	TGTGCCAGCAGGAGGGTCCTGAACTATGGCTACACCTTC	NA	TRBV6-5	NA	TRBJ1-2
CASSLRQGKGTEAFF	TGTGCCAGCAGTCTCCGACAGGGGAAGGGCACTGAAGCTTTCTTT	once	TRBV27	TRBD1	TRBJ1-1
CASSSRQGARSPLHF	TGTGCCAGCAGCTCCCGACAGGGGGCGCGATCACCCCTCCACTTT	once	TRBV7-2	TRBD1	TRBJ1-6
CASSLATSLAKNIQYF	TGTGCCAGCAGTTTGGCCACTTCTCTAGCCAAAAACATTCAGTACTTC	NA	TRBV28	NA	TRBJ2-4
CASSSNLVGAGELFF	TGTGCCAGTAGTAGCAACCTGGTGGGGGCCGGGGAGCTGTTTTTT	once	TRBV19	NA	TRBJ2-2
CAWSVGNFNSPLHF	TGTGCCTGGAGTGTCGGAAACTTTAATTCACCCCTCCACTTT	NA	TRBV30	NA	TRBJ1-6
CASSVWGDSPLHF	TGTGCCAGCAGTGTATGGGGGGATTCACCCCTCCACTTT	NA	TRBV2	NA	TRBJ1-6
CASSQGQGGTEAFF	TGTGCCAGCAGCCAAGGACAGGGAGGGACTGAAGCTTTCTTT	medium-sized	TRBV6-5	TRBD1	TRBJ1-1
CASSLTTGGEKLFF	TGTGCCAGCAGCTTAACCACTGGGGGAGAAAAACTGTTTTTT	NA	TRBV7-9	NA	TRBJ1-4
CASRPGTSGRAGDTQYF	TGTGCCAGCAGACCCGGGACTAGCGGGAGGGCCGGGGATACGCAGTATTTT	NA	TRBV28	TRBD2	TRBJ2-3
CASSAQGARGNQPQHF	TGTGCCAGTAGTGCACAGGGGGCGCGGGGCAATCAGCCCCAGCATTTT	few	TRBV19	TRBD1	TRBJ1-5
CASSFPKTGTGNTIYF	TGTGCCAGCAGTTTCCCGAAAACAGGGACTGGAAACACCATATATTTT	NA	TRBV28	NA	TRBJ1-3
CASSLDPGAGGYTF	TGCGCCAGCAGCTTGGATCCGGGGGCGGGTGGCTACACCTTC	NA	TRBV5-1	NA	TRBJ1-2
CASSRGYDGELFF	TGTGCCAGCAGCCGGGGGTACGACGGGGAGCTGTTTTTT	NA	TRBV11-3	NA	TRBJ2-2
CASSFQSNQPQHF	TGTGCCAGCAGTTTCCAGAGCAATCAGCCCCAGCATTTT	NA	TRBV6-6	NA	TRBJ1-5
CASSPRGSVQETQYF	TGTGCCAGCAGCCCCCGGGGATCGGTGCAAGAGACCCAGTACTTC	NA	TRBV5-5	NA	TRBJ2-5
CASSQVGTAPQSPLHF	TGTGCCAGCAGCCAAGTCGGGACAGCGCCCCAATCACCCCTCCACTTT	NA	TRBV3-1/TRBV3-2	TRBD1	TRBJ1-6
CASSLAGTDTQYF	TGCGCCAGCAGTCTAGCGGGCACAGATACGCAGTATTTT	NA	TRBV5-1	TRBD2	TRBJ2-3
CASSRTSGRNSYNEQFF	TGTGCCAGCAGCCGGACTAGCGGGAGAAACTCCTACAATGAGCAGTTCTTC	NA	TRBV9	TRBD2	TRBJ2-1
CASSTPVGRTEAFF	TGTGCCAGCAGCACGCCAGTGGGTCGCACTGAAGCTTTCTTT	NA	TRBV5-4	NA	TRBJ1-1
CASSQAGQPTNYGYTF	TGTGCCAGCAGCCAAGCAGGACAGCCTACTAACTATGGCTACACCTTC	NA	TRBV14	NA	TRBJ1-2
CASSPTSTGPTEAFF	TGTGCCAGCTCACCTACTTCTACGGGCCCCACTGAAGCTTTCTTT	NA	TRBV18	NA	TRBJ1-1
CASSLESALNTEAFF	TGTGCCAGCAGTTTAGAGTCAGCACTAAACACTGAAGCTTTCTTT	NA	TRBV28	NA	TRBJ1-1
CASRTGGTGGSEAFF	TGTGCCAGTAGAACGGGAGGGACAGGGGGTTCTGAAGCTTTCTTT	NA	TRBV19	TRBD1	TRBJ1-1
CASSQVRGNGETQYF	TGTGCCAGCAGCCAAGTACGGGGTAACGGGGAGACCCAGTACTTC	NA	TRBV3-1/TRBV3-2	NA	TRBJ2-5
CASSLEGMNTEAFF	TGTGCCAGCAGTTTGGAGGGGATGAACACTGAAGCTTTCTTT	NA	TRBV6-5	NA	TRBJ1-1